This TCR beta chain was documented in a study of T cell repertoires in cytomegalovirus infection. Notes on the study in general: CMV carriers having the relevant HLA were flagged by cumulative public TCR beta family frequency.

In TCRdb, the reads were re-called with MiXCR into one record per CDR3 protein. The sample lists about 310,000 distinct CDR3 sequences; about 25% were seen once. V was clipped by 2 bases and J by 4 bases; unmatched bases: 2. The length of the CDR3 is 13 residues. The V gene's germline CDR1 is SQVTM and CDR2 ANQGSEA. As for this clonotype: What it recognizes is unknown.

The clonotype originates from a human donor in good health (CMV status not recorded). Some clones in this sample may be carry-over from other donors' samples. The sequencing used cultured PBMCs, collected from culture after CMV antigen stimulation. The chain carries TRBV29-1 and TRBJ2-3, with TRBD1 identical over 8 bases. The CDR3 nucleotides are TGCAGCGTTGAACAGGGGGCAGCAGATACGCAGTATTTT. As protein: CSVEQGAADTQYF.